The 10 T cell receptor beta chains presented below share a single source sample, sequenced in a study of early T cells in non-severe SARS-CoV-2 infection. TCRdb independently ran MiXCR on the 5' RACE reads; one entry per CDR3 protein. Here the sample spans tens of thousands of distinct CDR3 sequences, about 9.3% being singletons. Sequenced material: whole blood. The receptors come from an adult who was a healthcare worker with PCR-confirmed SARS-CoV-2 infection or an uninfected control (not recorded which).

This clonotype has at least ten counts. The rearrangement uses TRBV27 and TRBJ2-3; D unresolved. V was clipped by 2 bases and J by 3 bases, with 6 bases between them. Germline CDR1 and CDR2: MNHEY and SMNVEV (reference sequence). The CDR3 sequence is 13 residues long. The CDR3 here is CASSLMGTDTQYF. The CDR3 nucleotides are TGTGCCAGCAGTTTAATGGGTACAGATACGCAGTATTTT.

This clonotype was seen many times. This chain links TRBV24-1 with TRBJ2-3; 10 bases agree with TRBD1. Trimming removed 4 bases from V and 2 bases from J; junction bases left unmatched: 11. The CDR3 totals 18 residues. The germline gives CDR1 KGHDR, CDR2 SFDVKD. This CDR3 reads CATSDRPGTGDNTDTQYF. DNA for the CDR3: TGTGCCACCAGTGACCGCCCCGGGACAGGGGATAACACAGATACGCAGTATTTT.

This clonotype has ten or more counts. V gene TRBV29-1 combines with J gene TRBJ2-2; 7 positions agree with TRBD2. Germline loops: CDR1 SQVTM, CDR2 ANQGSEA. The CDR3 is made up of 15 amino acids. The V segment lost 8 bases and the J segment 2 bases; nucleotides outside the gene matches: 11. The CDR3 DNA reads TGCAGCATTTCCGGAGCGGGAATTAACACCGGGGAGCTGTTTTTT. This codes for CSISGAGINTGELFF.

The table lists this clonotype with many counts. The V gene is TRBV3-1, the J gene TRBJ1-1; possibly TRBD1 for D (6 bases). Germline V lookup: CDR1 LGHDT, CDR2 YNNKEL (reference sequence). Trimming took off 4 bases at V and 0 bases at J, with 9 bases between the two ends. This CDR3 has 14 residues. The CDR3 DNA follows: TGTGCCAGCAGCCCCACAGGGCTGAACACTGAAGCTTTCTTT. As protein: CASSPTGLNTEAFF.

This clonotype showed up many times. V and J are TRBV29-1 and TRBJ1-1; D is possibly TRBD1 (6 bases). Per germline, CDR1 SQVTM and CDR2 ANQGSEA. The ends were cut back, 5 bases at V and 3 bases at J, with 13 bases in the middle. The CDR3 extends over 13 amino acids. CDR3 protein: CSVSRGGDTEAFF. The CDR3 nucleotides read TGCAGCGTTAGTCGTGGGGGCGACACTGAAGCTTTCTTT.

In its sample, this clonotype was seen many times. The chain couples TRBV27 to TRBJ1-2, with 9 bases matching TRBD1. CDR1 is MNHEY and CDR2 is SMNVEV in the germline V gene (reference sequence). J lost 5 bases, V lost 2 bases, and 6 bases had no gene match. The CDR3 is 15 amino acids. CDR3: CASSLGTGNVYGYTF. The CDR3 region has the DNA TGTGCCAGCAGTTTAGGGACAGGGAATGTGTATGGCTACACCTTC.

This clonotype was counted ten times or more. The chain is built from TRBV11-2 and TRBJ1-6, with 8 bases matching TRBD1. Germline loops: CDR1 SGHAT, CDR2 FQNNGV. Trimming cost V 6 bases and J 7 bases; bases outside gene matches: 23. The CDR3 covers 20 residues. The chain's CDR3 is CASSFKPGQVNVRLNSPLHF. CDR3 sequence (DNA): TGTGCCAGCAGTTTCAAACCGGGACAGGTTAATGTACGCCTAAATTCACCCCTCCACTTT. The variable domain in full, with the rest retrieved from reference TRBV11-2 and TRBJ1-6, is EAGVAQSPRYKIIEKRQSVAFWCNPISGHATLYWYQQILGQGPKLLIQFQNNGVVDDSQLPKDRFSAERLKGVDSTLKIQPAKLEDSAVYLCASSFKPGQVNVRLNSPLHFGNGTRLTVT.

This chain uses TRBV20-1 with TRBJ1-1; 7 nucleotides line up with TRBD1. The CDR3 contains 12 residues. With V trimmed by 6 bases and J by 1 base, 2 bases remained unmatched. CDR1 DFQATT and CDR2 SNEGSKA come from the germline V gene (reference sequence). CDR3 nucleotides: TGCAGTGCCAGGACAGGGAACACTGAAGCTTTCTTT. Its translation is CSARTGNTEAFF.

The table lists this clonotype with a few counts. One end of the junction fails to match germline, which may point to a read error. This sequence joins TRBV18 and TRBJ2-3; D is perhaps TRBD2 (6 bases). The V gene's germline CDR1 is KGHSH and CDR2 LQKENI. The CDR3 sequence is 16 residues long. CDR3 in amino acids: CAGSPPGGVATDTQYF. Here the CDR3 DNA reads TGTGCCGGCTCACCACCCGGAGGGGTTGCCACAGATACGCAGTATTTT. Full variable domain (rest looked up from reference TRBV18 and TRBJ2-3): NAGVMQNPRHLVRRRGQEARLRCSPMKGHSHVYWYRQLPEEGLKFMVYLQKENIIDESGMPKERFSAEFPKEGPSILRIQQVVRGDSAAYFCAGSPPGGVATDTQYFGPGTRLTVL.

This clonotype came up many times. This chain links TRBV4-1 with TRBJ2-6; 10 bases agree with TRBD1. Unmatched junction bases numbered 5, after V lost 4 bases and J lost 8 bases. The CDR3 spans 15 residues. The germline V gene has CDR1 MGHRA and CDR2 YSYEKL. Here the CDR3 DNA reads TGCGCCAGCAGCCTCGGGACAGGGGTGACCAACGTCCTGACTTTC. Translated: CASSLGTGVTNVLTF.